This T cell receptor beta chain was sequenced during a study of graft-versus-host responses after intestinal transplantation. Study at large: Transplants were multivisceral, liver-intestinal, or isolated intestinal. Tacrolimus plus steroids were given to all recipients for approximately three years, preceded by anti-thymocyte globulin induction.

As for this clone: Its target is unknown.

The method was immunoSEQ multiplex PCR; TCRdb's version includes in-frame clones alone and lacks a portion of them. This sample has 130,000 to 150,000 clones, with 85% to 95% found just once. The V gene's germline CDR1 is LGHNA and CDR2 YSLEER. This CDR3 is built from 17 residues. V gave up 0 bases and J gave up 8 bases; unmatched junction bases: 10. The sequencing used unstimulated CD4+ T cells sorted from spleen or lymph node cells, collected before intestinal transplant. The chain combines TRBV4-3 with TRBJ2-1; the match to TRBD2 covers 10 bases. This sequence was found in a human donor who received an intestinal transplant. This CDR3 reads CASSQDRGLAGVYEQFF. The CDR3 nucleotides read TGCGCCAGCAGCCAAGATCGTGGCCTAGCGGGAGTGTATGAGCAGTTCTTC.